The clone carrying this TCR beta chain has at least ten counts. Genomic DNA templated the TCR beta VDJ and CDR3 profiling. TCRdb ran MiXCR on the reads and lists one entry per CDR3 protein. The sample has 180,000 or so distinct CDR3 sequences, 45% to 50% seen once. The V segment lost 8 bases and the J segment 6 bases; nucleotides outside the gene matches: 6. CDR1 is SNHLY and CDR2 is FYNNEI in the germline V gene. The CDR3 is made up of 15 amino acids. This sample was included in a study of CD8+CD57+ T cells in acquired aplastic anemia. V gene TRBV2 combines with J gene TRBJ2-2; 13 nucleotides match TRBD2. Sequencing was performed on sorted CD4+, CD8+, or CD8+CD57+ T cells (not recorded which) from PBMCs. The receptor was derived from a human donor in good health. CDR3 in amino acids: CASRTSGSRAGELFF. Here the CDR3 DNA reads TGTGCCAGCCGGACTAGCGGGAGTAGGGCCGGGGAGCTGTTTTTT.